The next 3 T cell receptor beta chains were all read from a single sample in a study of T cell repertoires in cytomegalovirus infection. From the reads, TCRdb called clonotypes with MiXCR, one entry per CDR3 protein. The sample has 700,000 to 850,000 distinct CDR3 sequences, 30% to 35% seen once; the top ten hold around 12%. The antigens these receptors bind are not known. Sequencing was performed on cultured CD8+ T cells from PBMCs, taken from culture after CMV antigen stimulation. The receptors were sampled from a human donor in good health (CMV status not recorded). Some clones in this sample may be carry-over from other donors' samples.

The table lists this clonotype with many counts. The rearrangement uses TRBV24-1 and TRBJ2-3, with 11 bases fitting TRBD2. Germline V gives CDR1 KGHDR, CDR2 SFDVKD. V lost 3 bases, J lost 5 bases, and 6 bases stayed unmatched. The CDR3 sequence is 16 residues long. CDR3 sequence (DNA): TGTGCCACCAGTGATAACCTAGCGGGGGGAGAAGATACGCAGTATTTT. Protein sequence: CATSDNLAGGEDTQYF.

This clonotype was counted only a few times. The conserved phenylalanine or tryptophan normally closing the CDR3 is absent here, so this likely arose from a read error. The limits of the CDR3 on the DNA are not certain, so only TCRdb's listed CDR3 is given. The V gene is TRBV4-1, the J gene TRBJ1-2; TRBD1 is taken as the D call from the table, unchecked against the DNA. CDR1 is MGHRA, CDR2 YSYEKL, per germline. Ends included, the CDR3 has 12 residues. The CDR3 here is CASSQYGLRQGR.

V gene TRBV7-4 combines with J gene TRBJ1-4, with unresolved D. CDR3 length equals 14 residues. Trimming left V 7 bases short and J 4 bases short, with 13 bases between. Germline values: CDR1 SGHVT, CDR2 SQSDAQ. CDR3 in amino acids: CASTNQDYNEKLFF. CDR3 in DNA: TGTGCCAGCACCAATCAGGACTATAATGAAAAACTGTTTTTT. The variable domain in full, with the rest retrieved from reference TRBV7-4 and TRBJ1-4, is GAGVSQSPRYKVAKRGRDVALRCDSISGHVTLYWYRQTLGQGSEVLTYSQSDAQRDKSGRPSGRFSAERPERSVSTLKIQRTEQGDSAVYLCASTNQDYNEKLFFGSGTQLSVL.